These 22 T cell receptor beta chains share one sample of origin, sequenced in a study of OX40 agonist ivuxolimab in advanced cancers. Measured with immunoSEQ multiplex PCR; TCRdb has only the in-frame clones, and not every one. The table includes 60,000 to 75,000 clones, 85% to 90% detected once. Sequencing used CD4+ or CD8+ T cells sorted from blood, obtained in a trial of the OX40 agonist ivuxolimab. The source of these receptors is an adult with an advanced solid tumor such as melanoma, head and neck, liver or kidney cancer.

The chain combines TRBV5-6 with TRBJ2-7; D unresolved. CDR1 and CDR2 (germline): SGHDT, YYEEEE. V dropped 0 bases and J dropped 6 bases, with 4 bases sitting between them. The CDR3 covers 11 residues. CDR3: CASSLAGEQYF. The CDR3 nucleotides read TGTGCCAGCAGCTTGGCCGGCGAGCAGTACTTC.

V and J are TRBV4-2 and TRBJ1-2, with D possibly matching TRBD1 (6 bases). The ends were cut back, 8 bases at V and 6 bases at J, with 22 bases in the middle. CDR3 size: 15 residues. CDR1 LGHNA and CDR2 YNFKEQ come from the germline V gene. The CDR3 is CASAPKYREEDGYTF. CDR3 in DNA: TGTGCCAGCGCTCCTAAATACAGGGAAGAAGATGGCTACACCTTC.

The DNA for the CDR3 is TGTGCTAGTGGTTTTTCCAACGGCTACACAGATACGCAGTATTTT. This encodes CASGFSNGYTDTQYF. This chain connects TRBV12-5 to TRBJ2-3; D uncertain. Germline V gene data show CDR1 as LGHNT and CDR2 as FRNRAP. The germline V and J ends were trimmed by 3 bases and 2 bases, with 12 bases remaining between them. This CDR3 contains 15 residues.

This sequence joins TRBV5-1 and TRBJ2-6; 10 nucleotides agree with TRBD1. There are 18 residues in the CDR3. The V and J ends lost 4 bases and 0 bases, in that order; junction bases with no gene match: 7. Looked up from germline, CDR1 is SGHRS and CDR2 is YFSETQ. CDR3 in amino acids: CASSQGQGGGSGANVLTF. CDR3 nucleotide sequence: TGCGCCAGCAGCCAAGGACAGGGGGGTGGCTCTGGGGCCAACGTCCTGACTTTC.

This chain links TRBV2 with TRBJ2-5; unclear D gene. The CDR3 length is 14 residues. CDR1 is SNHLY and CDR2 is FYNNEI in the germline V gene. V was shortened by 6 bases and J by 0 bases, with 11 bases between the two germline ends. The CDR3 is CASSLYGNQETQYF. The CDR3 bases are TGTGCCAGCAGCCTGTACGGCAACCAAGAGACCCAGTACTTC.

V gene TRBV28 combines with J gene TRBJ1-2, with no clear D. The CDR3 has 12 residues. V was cut by 3 bases and J by 4 bases, with 6 bases left in between. Per germline, CDR1 MDHEN and CDR2 SYDVKM. Written as DNA, the CDR3 is TGTGCCAGCAGTTTCACCGTCTATGGCTACACCTTC. This translates into CASSFTVYGYTF.

The chain uses TRBV9 and TRBJ1-3, with no clear D. Germline CDR1 SGDLS, CDR2 YYNGEE. V dropped 3 bases and J dropped 4 bases, with 20 bases sitting between them. CDR3 size: 17 residues. CDR3 in amino acids: CASSASPFIESGNTIYF. As DNA, the CDR3 is TGTGCCAGCAGCGCTAGCCCATTCATCGAGTCGGGAAACACCATATATTTT. The full variable domain, rest sourced from reference TRBV9 and TRBJ1-3, is DSGVTQTPKHLITATGQRVTLRCSPRSGDLSVYWYQQSLDQGLQFLIQYYNGEERAKGNILERFSAQQFPDLHSELNLSSLELGDSALYFCASSASPFIESGNTIYFGEGSWLTVV.

V usage is TRBV5-4 and J usage is TRBJ2-3; 9 nucleotides match TRBD1. The CDR3 runs to 17 residues. CDR1 SGHNT and CDR2 YYREEE come from the germline V gene (reference sequence). With 3 bases clipped from V and 6 bases from J, the junction kept 14 bases outside the gene matches. The CDR3 nucleotides are TGTGCCAGCAGCTCTAGAACCGGGACAGGGATTTCGGATACGCAGTATTTT. Protein sequence: CASSSRTGTGISDTQYF.

The V call is TRBV5-4, the J call TRBJ2-7; 8 positions agree with TRBD1. Germline CDR1 and CDR2: SGHNT and YYREEE (reference sequence). This CDR3 region has 14 residues. V gave up 2 bases and J gave up 5 bases; unmatched junction bases: 6. The CDR3 DNA reads as TGTGCCAGCAGCTTCGGGACAGGCTTCCACGAGCAGTACTTC. Translation gives CASSFGTGFHEQYF.

The chain recombines TRBV9 with TRBJ2-2; D may match TRBD1 or TRBD2 (5 bases each). This CDR3 comprises 15 residues. Trimming pared 3 bases from V and 0 bases from J, leaving 9 bases between. Per germline, CDR1 SGDLS and CDR2 YYNGEE. The CDR3 reads CASSAGTSNTGELFF. In DNA form, the CDR3 reads TGTGCCAGCAGCGCGGGGACGTCGAACACCGGGGAGCTGTTTTTT.

The chain joins TRBV7-2 to TRBJ1-6; D perhaps matches TRBD1 (5 bases). Germline CDR1 is SGHTA and CDR2 is FQGNSA. The CDR3 has 16 residues. The germline V and J ends were trimmed by 0 bases and 10 bases, with 16 bases remaining between them. The CDR3 loop is CASSLAQQGTSSPLHF. The CDR3 nucleotides are TGTGCCAGCAGCTTAGCGCAGCAGGGTACAAGCTCACCCCTCCACTTT.

The chain uses TRBV7-6 and TRBJ2-3, with 10 bases that match TRBD1. V lost 3 bases, J lost 4 bases, and 1 base stayed unmatched. The CDR3 spans 14 residues. The V gene's germline CDR1 is SGHVS and CDR2 FNYEAQ. The CDR3 DNA reads as TGTGCCAGCAGCTTTGGGACAGGGGCAGATACGCAGTATTTT. Its translation is CASSFGTGADTQYF.

The chain recombines TRBV2 with TRBJ2-1; 7 bases fit TRBD2. The germline V gene has CDR1 SNHLY and CDR2 FYNNEI. V trimming: 8 bases; J trimming: 8 bases; junction bases outside the gene matches: 12. This CDR3 has 14 residues. The CDR3 coding sequence is TGTGCCAGCCGGCCAGCGGGGACTATCCATGAGCAGTTCTTC. It codes for CASRPAGTIHEQFF.

CDR3 in amino acids: CASSLGLPPRMNTEAFF. The DNA for the CDR3 is TGTGCCAGCAGTTTGGGCCTTCCCCCTAGAATGAACACTGAAGCTTTCTTT. The chain employs TRBV27 and TRBJ1-1; no firm D call. The ends were cut back, 3 bases at V and 0 bases at J, with 17 bases in the middle. Germline V gene sequence: CDR1 MNHEY, CDR2 SMNVEV (reference sequence). CDR3 size: 17 residues.

This rearrangement joins TRBV11-2 to TRBJ2-3; D perhaps matches TRBD2 (5 bases). This CDR3 has 16 amino acids. Per the germline V gene, CDR1 is SGHAT and CDR2 is FQNNGV. The ends were cut back, 2 bases at V and 2 bases at J, with 14 bases in the middle. CDR3 nucleotide sequence: TGTGCCAGCAGCTTACTGGACGGGGTGAACACAGATACGCAGTATTTT. It yields the protein CASSLLDGVNTDTQYF.

The chain carries TRBV13 and TRBJ2-6; D not certain. The CDR3 is 16 amino acids. V lost 2 bases and J lost 0, with 8 bases in between. Germline assignment: CDR1 PRHDT and CDR2 FYEKMQ (reference sequence). The CDR3 DNA is TGTGCCAGCAGCTTATTTCAAACCTCTGGGGCCAACGTCCTGACTTTC. Its translation is CASSLFQTSGANVLTF.

The genes are TRBV21-1 and TRBJ2-2; the table's TRBD1 call for D was not verified on the DNA. TRBV21-1 is flagged as a pseudogene. The CDR3 covers 18 residues. DNA for the CDR3: TGTGCCAGCAGCAAAGATGGGGACAGGGGGCGCGACACCGGGGAGCTGTTTTTT. It yields the protein CASSKDGDRGRDTGELFF.

On this clone: Additional DNA sequences in this sample encode the identical CDR3. V gene TRBV5-1 combines with J gene TRBJ2-2, with 7 bases that match TRBD2. With V trimmed by 2 bases and J by 0 bases, 1 base remained unmatched. The CDR3 has 15 residues. Germline CDR1 SGHRS, CDR2 YFSETQ. The CDR3 bases are TGCGCCAGCAGCTTTGCGGGGGCGAACACCGGGGAGCTGTTTTTT. Residues: CASSFAGANTGELFF.

The V call is TRBV19, the J call TRBJ1-1; D not certain. Trimming stripped 5 bases from V and 10 bases from J, with 14 bases between. CDR1 is LNHDA and CDR2 is SQIVND in the germline V gene (reference sequence). The CDR3 sequence is 12 residues long. The CDR3 region is CASSSPTIAAFF. CDR3 bases: TGTGCCAGTAGTTCCCCGACAATTGCAGCTTTCTTT.

The chain combines TRBV27 with TRBJ2-2; 7 positions match TRBD2. Trimming cost V 2 bases and J 3 bases; bases outside gene matches: 6. This CDR3 is 16 amino acids long. The V gene's germline CDR1 is MNHEY and CDR2 SMNVEV (reference sequence). The CDR3 nucleotides are TGTGCCAGCAGTTTACAGCGGGGAGGGTACACCGGGGAGCTGTTTTTT. It translates to CASSLQRGGYTGELFF.

This chain connects TRBV7-9 to TRBJ1-5, with 7 positions matching TRBD1. Germline CDR1 SEHNR, CDR2 FQNEAQ (reference sequence). V lost 5 bases and J lost 4; bases outside the gene matches: 11. This CDR3 region has 16 residues. The CDR3 loop reads CASSPQTGVKNQPQHF. The CDR3 DNA sequence: TGTGCCAGCAGCCCTCAAACAGGGGTAAAAAATCAGCCCCAGCATTTT.

This sequence joins TRBV30 and TRBJ1-5; a weak D match, TRBD1 (5 bases). CDR3 length: 15 amino acids. Trimming pared 3 bases from V and 9 bases from J, leaving 21 bases between. Germline lookup yields CDR1 GTSNPN and CDR2 SVGIG (reference sequence). CDR3 protein: CAWSVGVKVTGPQHF. DNA for the CDR3: TGTGCCTGGAGCGTGGGGGTAAAAGTTACGGGGCCCCAGCATTTT.